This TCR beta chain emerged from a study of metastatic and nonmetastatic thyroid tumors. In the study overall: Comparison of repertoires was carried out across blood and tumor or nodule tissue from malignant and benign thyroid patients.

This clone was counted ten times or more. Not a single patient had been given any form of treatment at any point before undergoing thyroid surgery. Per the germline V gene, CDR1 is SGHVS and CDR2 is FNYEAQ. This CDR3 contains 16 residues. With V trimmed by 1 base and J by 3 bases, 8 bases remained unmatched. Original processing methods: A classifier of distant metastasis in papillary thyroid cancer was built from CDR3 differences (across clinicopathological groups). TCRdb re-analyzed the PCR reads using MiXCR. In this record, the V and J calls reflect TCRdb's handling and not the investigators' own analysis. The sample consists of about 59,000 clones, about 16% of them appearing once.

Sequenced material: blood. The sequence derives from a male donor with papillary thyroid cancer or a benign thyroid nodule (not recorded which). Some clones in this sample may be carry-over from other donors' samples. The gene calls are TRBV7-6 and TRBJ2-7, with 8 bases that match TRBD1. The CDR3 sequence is CASSLGSWTGNYEQYF. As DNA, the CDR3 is TGTGCCAGCAGCTTAGGGTCCTGGACAGGGAACTACGAGCAGTACTTC. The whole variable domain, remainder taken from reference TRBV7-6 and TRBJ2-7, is GAGVSQSPRYKVTKRGQDVALRCDPISGHVSLYWYRQALGQGPEFLTYFNYEAQQDKSGLPNDRFSAERPEGSISTLTIQRTEQRDSAMYRCASSLGSWTGNYEQYFGPGTRLTVT.